This TCR beta chain was found in a study of radiotherapy plus CTLA-4 blockade in lung cancer. Study summary: Disease control was seen in approximately 30% of patients, objective responses in roughly 17%. Study conclusions and caveats: Blood-borne expansion of tumor-derived TCR clones followed radiotherapy plus ipilimumab.

V lost 5 bases to trimming and J lost 4 bases, with 14 bases between them. Germline assignment: CDR1 SEHNR and CDR2 FQNEAQ (reference sequence). CDR3 length: 14 residues. Using immunoSEQ multiplex PCR, the repertoire was profiled, and TCRdb retains in-frame clones only, with some absent. The sample has 11,000 to 15,000 clones, around 87% seen once. Details on this clone: Its antigen is not known.

The clonotype was recovered from a human donor with non-small cell lung cancer that progressed on radiotherapy plus ipilimumab. Some clones in this sample may be carry-over from other donors' samples. V and J are TRBV7-9 and TRBJ1-2; TRBD1 might be the D (5 bases). Sequences were derived from peripheral blood, sampled from a patient treated with radiotherapy plus ipilimumab. CDR3 region: CASSRDTGSYGYTF. The CDR3 region has the DNA TGTGCCAGCAGCAGAGATACAGGTTCCTATGGCTACACCTTC.